This T cell receptor beta chain was profiled in a study of cytomegalovirus exposure and HLA in healthy donors. The CDR3 runs to 15 residues. Losses at the gene ends were 10 bases for V and 4 bases for J; bases not matched to a gene: 15. CDR1 is MDHEN and CDR2 is SYDVKM in the germline V gene. PCR primers comprised 60 Vbeta and 13 Jbeta primers. Using immunoSEQ multiplex PCR, the repertoire was profiled, and TCRdb retains in-frame clones only, with some absent. The sample contains tens of thousands of clones, about four fifths of which appear only once. In the case of this clone: Antigen specificity is unknown.

Study observations and caveats: Upon later analysis, TCR association rates were observed to vary by HLA locus, being highest for DRB1 and lowest for HLA-C.

The clonotype comes from a woman aged 40 to 55 in good health and CMV-seronegative. The sequenced material came from PBMCs. The chain employs TRBV28 and TRBJ2-7; 8 nucleotides agree with TRBD2. CDR3 DNA: TGTGCCACCATTGGTAGCGGGACTGGGGATTACGAGCAGTACTTC. This translates into CATIGSGTGDYEQYF.